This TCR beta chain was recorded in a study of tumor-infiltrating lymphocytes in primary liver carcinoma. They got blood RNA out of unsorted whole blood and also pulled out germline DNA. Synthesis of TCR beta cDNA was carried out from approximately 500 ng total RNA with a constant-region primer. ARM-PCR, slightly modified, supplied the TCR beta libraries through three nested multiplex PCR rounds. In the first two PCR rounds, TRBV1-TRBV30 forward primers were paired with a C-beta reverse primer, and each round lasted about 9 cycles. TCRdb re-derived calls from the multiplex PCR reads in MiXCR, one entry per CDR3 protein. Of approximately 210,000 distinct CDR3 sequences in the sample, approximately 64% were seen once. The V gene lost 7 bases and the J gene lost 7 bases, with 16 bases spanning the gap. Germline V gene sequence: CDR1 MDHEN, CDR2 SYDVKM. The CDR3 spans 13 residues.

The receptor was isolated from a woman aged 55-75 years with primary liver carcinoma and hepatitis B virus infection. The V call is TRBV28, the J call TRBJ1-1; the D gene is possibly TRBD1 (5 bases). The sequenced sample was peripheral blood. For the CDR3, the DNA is TGTGCCAGCATTGACCCTTGGGGGGTTGAAGCTTTCTTT. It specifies CASIDPWGVEAFF.